The 28 T cell receptor beta chains reported below all come from one sample, sequenced in a study of human T cells and chemical hapten exposure. Time point specified: patch test 1, 2 weeks after DPC sensitization. Treatment indicated: therapeutic diphenylcyclopropenone sensitization with weekly scalp DPC. TCRdb used MiXCR to reprocess the RACE reads, holding one entry per CDR3 protein. The sample shows roughly 180,000 distinct CDR3 sequences, about 22% of them seen only once. Source: whole blood, taken in connection with sensitization to the hapten diphenylcyclopropenone (DPC). These receptors were taken from a woman in her forties or fifties with alopecia areata. Some clones in this sample may be carry-over from other donors' samples.

The chain joins TRBV7-2 to TRBJ1-1; 8 nucleotides agree with TRBD1. CDR1 and CDR2 from the germline V gene are SGHTA and FQGNSA. The CDR3 sequence is 13 residues long. The trim removed 5 bases at V and 5 bases at J, leaving 4 bases unmatched. This CDR3 reads CASSPWTGTEAFF. In DNA form, the CDR3 reads TGTGCCAGCAGCCCCTGGACAGGGACTGAAGCTTTCTTT.

This clonotype was detected a few times. The rearrangement joins TRBV2 to TRBJ2-2; D not resolved. Germline CDR1 and CDR2: SNHLY and FYNNEI. The V end lost 8 bases, the J end lost 1 base, and 11 bases lay between the germline ends. The CDR3 has 14 residues. The CDR3 protein is CASAQVGNTGELFF. The CDR3 DNA is TGTGCCAGCGCCCAAGTCGGGAACACCGGGGAGCTGTTTTTT.

The chain couples TRBV7-9 to TRBJ2-1; TRBD2 agrees at 8 bases. Trimming at V came to 6 bases and at J to 3 bases, leaving 10 bases not matched to a gene. The CDR3 sequence is 16 residues long. Germline values: CDR1 SEHNR, CDR2 FQNEAQ (reference sequence). CDR3 sequence: CASRSASGGLYNEQFF. CDR3 coding DNA: TGTGCCAGCAGATCGGCAAGCGGGGGACTCTACAATGAGCAGTTCTTC.

This clonotype showed up just a few times. The rearrangement links TRBV9 to TRBJ1-3; D may be TRBD1 (6 bases). CDR3 size: 15 residues. CDR1 SGDLS and CDR2 YYNGEE come from the germline V gene. Trimming shortened V by 4 bases and J by 1 base, and 12 bases separated the two germline ends. In DNA, the CDR3 is TGTGCCAGCAGCCCCACAGGGAGATCTGGAAACACCATATATTTT. It is translated as CASSPTGRSGNTIYF.

CDR3 amino acids: CSADVGGHEAFF. Written as DNA, the CDR3 is TGCAGCGCGGATGTGGGGGGCCATGAAGCTTTCTTT. The rearrangement links TRBV29-1 to TRBJ1-1; possible D gene TRBD1, 6 bases. CDR3 length: 12 residues. V lost 7 bases and J 7 bases, leaving 16 bases between the germline ends. Germline CDR1 reads SQVTM; CDR2 reads ANQGSEA.

The table lists this clonotype with a few counts. The V and J genes are TRBV5-1 and TRBJ1-1; 12 nucleotides align to TRBD1. V was pared by 4 bases and J by 4 bases, with 5 bases of the junction left unmatched. Germline lookup yields CDR1 SGHRS and CDR2 YFSETQ. CDR3 length: 15 residues. CDR3 sequence reads: CASSIRDRGPTEAFF. In nucleotides, the CDR3 is TGCGCCAGCAGCATCCGGGACAGGGGGCCCACTGAAGCTTTCTTT.

This clonotype showed up many times. This sequence joins TRBV10-2 and TRBJ1-1; D call uncertain. Trimming shortened V by 7 bases and J by 1 base, and 13 bases separated the two germline ends. The CDR3 spans 14 residues. Germline V gene sequence: CDR1 WSHSY, CDR2 SAAADI. In DNA form, the CDR3 reads TGCGCCAGCAAAGGGCAGACGTCGAACACTGAAGCTTTCTTT. This translates into CASKGQTSNTEAFF.

The sample holds a few counts of this clonotype. This chain links TRBV20-1 with TRBJ1-1; no clear D. Germline V gene sequence: CDR1 DFQATT, CDR2 SNEGSKA (reference sequence). The CDR3 is 13 residues long. The V end lost 3 bases, the J end lost 0 bases, and 8 bases lay between the germline ends. CDR3 sequence: CSASGNLNTEAFF. The DNA for the CDR3 is TGCAGTGCTAGTGGGAATTTGAACACTGAAGCTTTCTTT.

The chain recombines TRBV5-1 with TRBJ2-3; D is unresolved. The V end was cut by 0 bases, the J end by 0 bases, with 14 bases between. Germline V gene data show CDR1 as SGHRS and CDR2 as YFSETQ. The CDR3 has 17 residues. CDR3 DNA: TGCGCCAGCAGCTTGGGTGACAACTTATTTAGCACAGATACGCAGTATTTT. Protein product: CASSLGDNLFSTDTQYF.

This clonotype showed up just a few times. One end of the junction does not line up with germline, which may come from a read error. This chain uses TRBV2 with TRBJ2-3, with D unclear. Per germline, CDR1 SNHLY and CDR2 FYNNEI. This CDR3 spans 12 amino acids. The CDR3 protein is CASSLLAETQYF. DNA of the CDR3: TGTGCCAGCAGCCTATTGGCAGAGACGCAGTATTTT.

V gene TRBV7-9 combines with J gene TRBJ1-5, with no clear D. CDR1 SEHNR and CDR2 FQNEAQ come from the germline V gene (reference sequence). V was pared by 5 bases and J by 1 base, with 9 bases between. The CDR3 sequence is 14 residues long. The CDR3 DNA reads TGTGCCAGCAGCCCGCCATGGAGCAATCAGCCCCAGCATTTT. Translated, it gives CASSPPWSNQPQHF.

This clonotype was detected a few times. The chain is built from TRBV2 and TRBJ2-7; TRBD1 matches 8 bases. Germline CDR1 is SNHLY and CDR2 is FYNNEI. The V gene end was trimmed by 0 bases and the J gene end by 6 bases; junction bases not matched to a gene: 4. The CDR3 spans 14 residues. This CDR3 is CASSEATDRVEQYF. CDR3 in DNA: TGTGCCAGCAGTGAAGCTACGGACAGGGTCGAGCAGTACTTC.

The chain couples TRBV3-1 to TRBJ2-3, with TRBD1 as a possible D gene (6 bases). The V and J ends lost 4 bases and 1 base respectively, with 9 bases between them. CDR3 length: 14 amino acids. Germline values: CDR1 LGHDT, CDR2 YNNKEL (reference sequence). The chain's CDR3 is CASSRDIRTDTQYF. In DNA, the CDR3 is TGTGCCAGCAGCCGGGACATACGCACAGATACGCAGTATTTT.

The CDR3 DNA reads TGTGCCAGCAGTTACCCGGGACAGGATGAAGCTTTCTTT. The encoded protein is CASSYPGQDEAFF. V gene TRBV6-6 combines with J gene TRBJ1-1; TRBD1 matches 8 bases. CDR1 MNHNY and CDR2 SVGAGI come from the germline V gene (reference sequence). V shed 2 bases and J 7 bases; nucleotides not matched to a gene: 3. The CDR3 spans 13 residues.

The sample holds a few counts of this clonotype. This chain connects TRBV27 to TRBJ1-6, with D tentatively TRBD1 (5 bases). Germline V gene data show CDR1 as MNHEY and CDR2 as SMNVEV (reference sequence). V lost 0 bases and J 8 bases, leaving 8 bases between the germline ends. The CDR3 is 14 residues long. The CDR3 coding sequence is TGTGCCAGCAGTTTATCCAGGGTTGATTCACCCCTCCACTTT. The encoded protein is CASSLSRVDSPLHF.

The chain couples TRBV25-1 to TRBJ1-3, with D possibly matching TRBD1 (5 bases). V shed 8 bases and J shed 4 bases, with 24 bases lying between them. Looked up from germline, CDR1 is MGHDK and CDR2 is SYGVNS. This CDR3 has 17 residues. CDR3: CASASNGGVGKGNTIYF. The CDR3 bases are TGTGCCAGCGCCTCAAACGGAGGGGTAGGAAAAGGAAACACCATATATTTT.

This CDR3 reads CASSLDGIADTQYF. The CDR3 DNA is TGTGCCAGCAGCTTAGATGGCATAGCAGATACGCAGTATTTT. V usage is TRBV11-2 and J usage is TRBJ2-3; D uncertain. The CDR3 consists of 14 residues. Trimming left V 0 bases short and J 4 bases short, with 8 bases between. Per the germline V gene, CDR1 is SGHAT and CDR2 is FQNNGV.

This chain connects TRBV5-1 to TRBJ2-1; no definite D call. With 1 base removed from V and 6 bases from J, the gap between germline ends came to 14 bases. Germline CDR1 and CDR2: SGHRS and YFSETQ. This CDR3 has 15 amino acids. The CDR3: CASSLWATPGNEQFF. The CDR3 nucleotides read TGCGCCAGCAGCTTGTGGGCTACCCCAGGCAATGAGCAGTTCTTC.

This clonotype was detected only a few times. The chain recombines TRBV5-1 with TRBJ1-4; no definite D call. Germline V gives CDR1 SGHRS, CDR2 YFSETQ. V dropped 1 base and J dropped 4 bases, with 8 bases sitting between them. This CDR3 is built from 14 residues. CDR3: CASSLSGVNEKLFF. The CDR3 DNA sequence: TGCGCCAGCAGCTTGAGTGGGGTTAATGAAAAACTGTTTTTT.

The chain couples TRBV10-2 to TRBJ2-5; D call uncertain. Between the trimmed V and J ends, which lost 0 bases and 1 base, there was a span of 9 bases. The CDR3 is made up of 15 amino acids. CDR1 and CDR2 from the germline V gene are WSHSY and SAAADI. For the CDR3, the DNA is TGCGCCAGCAGTGAGTCCAGACCGCCCCAAGAGACCCAGTACTTC. Its protein product is CASSESRPPQETQYF.

The genes are TRBV5-1 and TRBJ2-7; TRBD2 aligns across 9 bases. Germline CDR1 SGHRS, CDR2 YFSETQ. After removal of 8 bases from V and 2 bases from J, the junction contained 8 bases not matched to a gene. The CDR3 is made up of 14 amino acids. The CDR3: CASSAGGIAYEQYF. CDR3 sequence (DNA): TGCGCCAGTTCAGCGGGAGGTATTGCCTACGAGCAGTACTTC.

This clonotype was counted between two and nine times. This sequence joins TRBV2 and TRBJ2-3; TRBD2 matches 14 bases. V lost 6 bases, J lost 7 bases, and 6 bases stayed unmatched. The CDR3 runs 15 residues. Per the germline V gene, CDR1 is SNHLY and CDR2 is FYNNEI. The CDR3 coding sequence is TGTGCCAGCAGCCAGGGACTAGCGGGAGCGTATACGCAGTATTTT. Its protein is CASSQGLAGAYTQYF.

There are a few counts of this clonotype. The genes are TRBV7-8 and TRBJ2-3, with 13 bases lining up with TRBD2. Germline V gene sequence: CDR1 SGHVS, CDR2 FQNEAQ. V gave up 2 bases and J gave up 4 bases; unmatched junction bases: 3. The CDR3 runs to 16 residues. CDR3 protein: CASSLSGLAGADTQYF. In DNA form, the CDR3 reads TGTGCCAGCAGCTTATCCGGACTAGCGGGAGCAGATACGCAGTATTTT.

This clonotype occurred many times. V usage is TRBV5-1 and J usage is TRBJ1-2; tentatively, D is TRBD1 (6 bases). Germline V CDR1 and CDR2: SGHRS, YFSETQ. Trimming cost V 4 bases and J 3 bases, with 10 bases left between them. The CDR3 consists of 13 residues. The CDR3 region is CASSEDSYYGYTF. DNA for the CDR3: TGCGCCAGCAGCGAGGACAGTTACTATGGCTACACCTTC.

The V and J genes are TRBV5-1 and TRBJ1-1, with a weak D call TRBD1 (5 bases). The CDR3 extends over 15 amino acids. Trimming stripped 0 bases from V and 0 bases from J, with 9 bases between. CDR1 and CDR2 (germline): SGHRS, YFSETQ. The CDR3: CASSLAPQVNTEAFF. DNA for the CDR3: TGCGCCAGCAGCTTGGCCCCACAGGTGAACACTGAAGCTTTCTTT.

This chain joins TRBV20-1 and TRBJ2-1; 9 nucleotides align to TRBD2. With V trimmed by 5 bases and J by 9 bases, 11 bases remained unmatched. There are 14 residues in the CDR3. In germline, CDR1 is DFQATT, CDR2 SNEGSKA (reference sequence). Written as DNA, the CDR3 is TGCAGTGCTGGGGGCGGGAGGGCCGGGGGTGAGCAGTTCTTC. It translates to CSAGGGRAGGEQFF.

This rearrangement joins TRBV24-1 to TRBJ2-1, with D possibly matching TRBD1 (5 bases). V lost 4 bases and J 6 bases, leaving 15 bases between the germline ends. Germline values: CDR1 KGHDR, CDR2 SFDVKD. CDR3 length: 15 residues. CDR3: CATSDGRRGGNEQFF. CDR3 sequence (DNA): TGTGCCACCAGTGACGGCAGAAGGGGTGGCAATGAGCAGTTCTTC.

This sequence joins TRBV29-1 and TRBJ1-1; D ambiguous. Germline V gene lookup returns CDR1 SQVTM and CDR2 ANQGSEA. The germline V and J ends were trimmed by 7 bases and 7 bases, with 16 bases remaining between them. This CDR3 region has 12 residues. The CDR3 DNA follows: TGCAGCGGTATCCCTACTGACGGTGAAGCTTTCTTT. Translated, it gives CSGIPTDGEAFF.